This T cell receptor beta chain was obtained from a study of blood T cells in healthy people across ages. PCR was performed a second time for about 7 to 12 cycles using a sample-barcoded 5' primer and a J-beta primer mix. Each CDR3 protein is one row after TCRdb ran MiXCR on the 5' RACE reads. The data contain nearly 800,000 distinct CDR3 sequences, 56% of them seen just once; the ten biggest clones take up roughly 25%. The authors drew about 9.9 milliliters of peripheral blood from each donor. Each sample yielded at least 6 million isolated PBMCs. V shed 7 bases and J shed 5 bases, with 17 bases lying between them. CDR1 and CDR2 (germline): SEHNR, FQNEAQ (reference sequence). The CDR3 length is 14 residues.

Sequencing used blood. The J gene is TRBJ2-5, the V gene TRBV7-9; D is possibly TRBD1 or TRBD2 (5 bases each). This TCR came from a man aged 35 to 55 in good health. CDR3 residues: CASTQSGGSETQYF. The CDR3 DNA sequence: TGTGCCAGCACCCAAAGTGGGGGATCGGAGACCCAGTACTTC.